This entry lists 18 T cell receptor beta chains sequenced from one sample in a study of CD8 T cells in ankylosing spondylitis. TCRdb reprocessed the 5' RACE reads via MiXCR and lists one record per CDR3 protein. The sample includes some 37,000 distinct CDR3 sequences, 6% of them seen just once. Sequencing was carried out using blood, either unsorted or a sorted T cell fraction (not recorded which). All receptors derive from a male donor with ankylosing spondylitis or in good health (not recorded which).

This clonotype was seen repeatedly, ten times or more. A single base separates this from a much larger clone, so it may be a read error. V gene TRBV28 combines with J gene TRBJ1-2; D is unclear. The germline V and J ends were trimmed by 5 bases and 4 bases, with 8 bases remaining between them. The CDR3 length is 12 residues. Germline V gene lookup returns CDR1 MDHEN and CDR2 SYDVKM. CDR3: CASSPHSYGYTF. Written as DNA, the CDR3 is TGTGCCAGCAGTCCCCACTCCTATGGCTACACCTTC.

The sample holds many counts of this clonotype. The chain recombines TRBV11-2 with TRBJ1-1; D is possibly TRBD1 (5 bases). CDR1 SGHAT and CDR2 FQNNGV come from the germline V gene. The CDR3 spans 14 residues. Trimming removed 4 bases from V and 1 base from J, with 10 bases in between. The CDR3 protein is CASSSIRGNTEAFF. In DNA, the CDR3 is TGTGCCAGCAGCTCCATAAGGGGGAACACTGAAGCTTTCTTT.

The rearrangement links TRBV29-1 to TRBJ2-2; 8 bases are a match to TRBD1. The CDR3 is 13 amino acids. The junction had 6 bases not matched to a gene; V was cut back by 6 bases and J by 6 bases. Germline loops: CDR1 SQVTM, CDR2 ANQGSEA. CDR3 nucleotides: TGCAGCGTGAACAGGGGGGATGCCGGGGAGCTGTTTTTT. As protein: CSVNRGDAGELFF.

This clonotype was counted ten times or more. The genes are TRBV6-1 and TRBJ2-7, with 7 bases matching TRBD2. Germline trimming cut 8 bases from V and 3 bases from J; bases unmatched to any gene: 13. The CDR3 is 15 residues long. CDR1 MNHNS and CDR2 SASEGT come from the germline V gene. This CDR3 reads CASHSTSAGLYEQYF. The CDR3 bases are TGTGCCAGCCACTCCACTAGCGCAGGGCTCTACGAGCAGTACTTC.

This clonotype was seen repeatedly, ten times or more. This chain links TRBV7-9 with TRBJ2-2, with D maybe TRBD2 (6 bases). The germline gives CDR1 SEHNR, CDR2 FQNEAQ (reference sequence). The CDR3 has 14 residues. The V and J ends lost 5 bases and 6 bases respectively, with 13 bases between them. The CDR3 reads CASSLSVAAGELFF. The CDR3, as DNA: TGTGCCAGCAGCCTCAGCGTAGCGGCCGGGGAGCTGTTTTTT.

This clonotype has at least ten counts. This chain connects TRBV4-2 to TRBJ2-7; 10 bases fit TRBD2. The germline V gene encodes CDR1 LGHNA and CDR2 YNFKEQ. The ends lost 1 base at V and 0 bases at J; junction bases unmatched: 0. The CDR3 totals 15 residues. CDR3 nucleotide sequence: TGTGCCAGCAGCCAAGGACTAGCGGGCTCCTACGAGCAGTACTTC. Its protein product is CASSQGLAGSYEQYF.

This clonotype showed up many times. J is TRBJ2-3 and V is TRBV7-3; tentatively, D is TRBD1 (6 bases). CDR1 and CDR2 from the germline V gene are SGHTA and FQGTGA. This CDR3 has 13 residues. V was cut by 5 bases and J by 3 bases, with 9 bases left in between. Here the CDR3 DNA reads TGTGCCAGCAGCCAAGGGGGTACAGATACGCAGTATTTT. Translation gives CASSQGGTDTQYF.

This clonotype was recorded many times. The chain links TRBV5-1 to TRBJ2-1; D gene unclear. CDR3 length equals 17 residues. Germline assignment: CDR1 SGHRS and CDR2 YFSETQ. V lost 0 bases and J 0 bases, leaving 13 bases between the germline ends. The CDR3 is CASSLVPVGSSYNEQFF. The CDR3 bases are TGCGCCAGCAGCTTGGTTCCGGTGGGGTCCTCCTACAATGAGCAGTTCTTC. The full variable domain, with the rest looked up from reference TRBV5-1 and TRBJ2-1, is KAGVTQTPRYLIKTRGQQVTLSCSPISGHRSVSWYQQTPGQGLQFLFEYFSETQRNKGNFPGRFSGRQFSNSRSEMNVSTLELGDSALYLCASSLVPVGSSYNEQFFGPGTRLTVL.

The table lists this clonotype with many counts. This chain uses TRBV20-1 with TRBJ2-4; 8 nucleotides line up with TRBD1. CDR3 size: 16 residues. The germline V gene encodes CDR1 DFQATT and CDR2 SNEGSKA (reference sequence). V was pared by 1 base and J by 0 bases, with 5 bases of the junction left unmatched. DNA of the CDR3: TGCAGTGCTAGAGGACAGGGGCCTACAGCCAAAAACATTCAGTACTTC. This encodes CSARGQGPTAKNIQYF.

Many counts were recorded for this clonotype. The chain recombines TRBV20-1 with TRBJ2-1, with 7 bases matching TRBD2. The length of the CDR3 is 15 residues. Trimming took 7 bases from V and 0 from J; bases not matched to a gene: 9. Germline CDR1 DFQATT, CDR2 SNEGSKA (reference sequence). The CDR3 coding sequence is TGCAGTGTAGGGGCTAGCGGTAGCTCCTACAATGAGCAGTTCTTC. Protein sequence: CSVGASGSSYNEQFF.

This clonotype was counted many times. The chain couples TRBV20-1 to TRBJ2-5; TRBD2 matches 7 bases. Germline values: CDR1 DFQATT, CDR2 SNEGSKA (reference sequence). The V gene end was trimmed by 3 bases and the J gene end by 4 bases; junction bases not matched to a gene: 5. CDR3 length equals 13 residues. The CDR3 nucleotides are TGCAGTGCTAGTGAACCGGGAGGAGAGACCCAGTACTTC. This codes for CSASEPGGETQYF.

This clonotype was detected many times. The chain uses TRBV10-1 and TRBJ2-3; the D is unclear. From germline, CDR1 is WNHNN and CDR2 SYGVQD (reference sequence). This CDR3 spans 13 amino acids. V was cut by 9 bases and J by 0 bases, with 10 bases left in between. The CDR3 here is CASDSYSTDTQYF. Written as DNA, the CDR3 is TGCGCCAGTGACTCCTATAGCACAGATACGCAGTATTTT.

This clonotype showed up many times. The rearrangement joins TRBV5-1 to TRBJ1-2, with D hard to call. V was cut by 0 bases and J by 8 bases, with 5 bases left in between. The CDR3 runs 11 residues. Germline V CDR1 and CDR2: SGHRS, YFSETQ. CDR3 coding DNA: TGCGCCAGCAGCTTGGAAGGAGGCTACACCTTC. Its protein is CASSLEGGYTF.

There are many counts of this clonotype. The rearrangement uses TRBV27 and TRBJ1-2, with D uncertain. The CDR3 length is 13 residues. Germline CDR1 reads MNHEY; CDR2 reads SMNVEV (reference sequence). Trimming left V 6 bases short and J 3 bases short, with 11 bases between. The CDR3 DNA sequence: TGTGCCAGCAGACAGCGGAGGGACTATGGCTACACCTTC. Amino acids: CASRQRRDYGYTF.

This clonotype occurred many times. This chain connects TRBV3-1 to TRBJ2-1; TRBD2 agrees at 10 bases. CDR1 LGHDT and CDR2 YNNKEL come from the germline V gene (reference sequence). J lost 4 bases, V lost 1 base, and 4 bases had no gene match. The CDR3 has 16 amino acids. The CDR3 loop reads CASSQGTSGPYNEQFF. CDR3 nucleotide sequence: TGTGCCAGCAGCCAAGGGACTAGCGGCCCGTACAATGAGCAGTTCTTC.

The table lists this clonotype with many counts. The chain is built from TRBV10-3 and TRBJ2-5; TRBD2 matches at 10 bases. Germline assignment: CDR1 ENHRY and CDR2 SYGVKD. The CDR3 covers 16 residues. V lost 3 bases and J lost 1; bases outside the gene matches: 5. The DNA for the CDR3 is TGTGCCATCAGTGACCCAAGCGGGAGGGGCCAAGAGACCCAGTACTTC. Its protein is CAISDPSGRGQETQYF.

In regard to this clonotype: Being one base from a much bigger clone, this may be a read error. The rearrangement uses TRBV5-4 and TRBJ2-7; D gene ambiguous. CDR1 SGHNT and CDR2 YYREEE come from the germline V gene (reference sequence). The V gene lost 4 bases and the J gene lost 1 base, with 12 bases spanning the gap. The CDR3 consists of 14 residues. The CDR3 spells CASSPEVRSYEQYF. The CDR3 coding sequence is TGTGCCAGCAGCCCCGAGGTTCGGTCCTACGAGCAGTACTTC.

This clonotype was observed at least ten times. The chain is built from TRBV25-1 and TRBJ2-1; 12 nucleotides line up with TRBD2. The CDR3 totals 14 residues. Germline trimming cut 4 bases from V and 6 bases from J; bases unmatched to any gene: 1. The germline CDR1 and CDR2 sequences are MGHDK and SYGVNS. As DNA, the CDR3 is TGTGCCAGCAGTGCTAGCGGGGGGGTCAATGAGCAGTTCTTC. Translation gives CASSASGGVNEQFF.